These T cell receptor beta chains were read from a single sample in a study of beta chain features in type 1 diabetes. Sequenced by immunoSEQ multiplex PCR; TCRdb stores in-frame clones only, minus some. The sample includes under 250,000 clones, 11% to 15% seen only once; the top ten take about 0.024%. Sequences were obtained from naive CD4+ T cells from blood. These receptors all stem from a woman aged 40 to 49 in good health. CDR3s include the opening cysteine and the closing phenylalanine or tryptophan. The order of the fields is J gene, D gene, clone size, V gene, CDR3 DNA, CDR3 protein. A D gene is named only where the DNA matches it firmly. Rows may omit the clone size; those that give it use once, few, many or a size class.

TRBJ2-5	.	.	TRBV2	TGTGCCGGCCGACTGTCTAGGACCCAGTACTTC	CAGRLSRTQYF
TRBJ2-2	TRBD1	.	TRBV7-2	TGTGCCAGCAGTTCAAGACAGGGAACACCCGGGGAGCTGTTTTTT	CASSSRQGTPGELFF
TRBJ2-3	.	few	TRBV9	TGTGCCAGCAGCGAGCCTGGTACGCAGTATTTT	CASSEPGTQYF
TRBJ2-7	TRBD1	.	TRBV19	TGTGCCAGTAGTTATCGGACAGGGTCGTACGAGCAGTACTTC	CASSYRTGSYEQYF
TRBJ2-5	.	once	TRBV6-5	TGTGCCAGCAGTGGAACCGGGACTTCACAAGAGACCCAGTACTTC	CASSGTGTSQETQYF
TRBJ2-3	TRBD1	few	TRBV19	TGTGCCTCGAAGACAGGGAATGTGGATACGCAGTATTTT	CASKTGNVDTQYF
TRBJ1-4	TRBD1	.	TRBV5-1	TGCGCCAGCAGCTTGGTCCCGACAGGGGGGGTTTTTGAAAAACTGTTTTTT	CASSLVPTGGVFEKLFF
TRBJ2-5	TRBD1	.	TRBV27	TGTGCCAGCAGCCGAAACGATAGGGGGCTCAGGGAGACCCAGTACTTC	CASSRNDRGLRETQYF
TRBJ1-5	.	.	TRBV4-2	TGTGCCAGCAGCCAAGGGGTCACAGGTGGGGTGGGCAATCAGCCCCAGCATTTT	CASSQGVTGGVGNQPQHF
TRBJ2-2	.	few	TRBV10-3	TGTGCCATCACCGGGGGAGCCGGGGAGCTGTTTTTT	CAITGGAGELFF
TRBJ1-1	TRBD1	many	TRBV4-1	TGCGCCAGCAGCCAAACAGGGGACACTGAAGCTTTCTTT	CASSQTGDTEAFF
TRBJ2-3	TRBD1	few	TRBV7-8	TGTGCCAGCACCTTACATGGACAGGGACAGGGAACAGATACGCAGTATTTT	CASTLHGQGQGTDTQYF
TRBJ2-1	TRBD1	few	TRBV5-1	TGCGCCAGCAGCTTGGGACAGGGGGCGTTGGGGCAGTTCTTC	CASSLGQGALGQFF
TRBJ2-1	.	few	TRBV5-8	TGTGCCAGCAGCTTGAGCGAGCGTAGCTCCTACAATGAGCAGTTCTTC	CASSLSERSSYNEQFF
TRBJ2-3	.	few	TRBV28	TGTGCCAGCAGTCACATCTCGTTAGATACGCAGTATTTT	CASSHISLDTQYF
TRBJ1-6	.	.	TRBV2	TGTGCCAGCACCGGGGTCAGGAATTCACCCCTCCACTTT	CASTGVRNSPLHF
TRBJ2-2	TRBD2	.	TRBV19	TGTGCCAGTAGTATAAGAGGCGGGGGGAACACCGGGGAGCTGTTTTTT	CASSIRGGGNTGELFF